This TCR beta chain was profiled in a study of blood T cell repertoires in COVID-19. At the level of the study: Samples representing acute and convalescent COVID-19 were sourced from the United States, Italy and Spain.

CDR3 length: 15 amino acids. The germline gives CDR1 SGHDT, CDR2 YYEEEE. J was trimmed by 5 bases and V by 1 base; bases with no gene match: 5. Study processing details: For nucleated cells, counts were estimated from reference gene primer amplification. Repertoires were generated with immunoSEQ multiplex PCR, while TCRdb's copy carries only in-frame clones and drops some. V, J and clone size were drawn from that table, and D and trimming were deduced from the DNA. The table has about 230,000 clones, approximately 82% seen once; the top ten hold about 1.5%. This TCR was recovered from a woman aged 40-49 years who had recovered from COVID-19. This chain uses TRBV5-6 with TRBJ1-2, with 10 bases that match TRBD1. Source material: peripheral blood. This CDR3 is CASSLSSGQGYGYTF. The CDR3 coding sequence is TGTGCCAGCAGCTTGTCATCGGGACAGGGGTATGGCTACACCTTC. Combining the CDR3 with reference TRBV5-6 and TRBJ1-2 gives the whole variable domain DAGVTQSPTHLIKTRGQQVTLRCSPKSGHDTVSWYQQALGQGPQFIFQYYEEEERQRGNFPDRFSGHQFPNYSSELNVNALLLGDSALYLCASSLSSGQGYGYTFGSGTRLTVV.